The TCR beta chain described here comes from a study of cytomegalovirus exposure and HLA in healthy donors. General study results and limits: A later analysis found most CMV-associated TCR beta chains apparently HLA-restricted. Researchers reported that three CMV-associated chains were confirmed in vitro as CMV antigen-specific. Later work showed greater clonal expansion in HLA-associated TCR beta chains than in equally common others. Immune exposure information comprised only CMV serostatus.

60 Vbeta and 13 Jbeta primers were used in PCR. Some clones are missing from TCRdb's copy, which holds only in-frame ones; the method was immunoSEQ multiplex PCR. The sample includes approximately 160,000 clones, 70% to 80% of them seen just once. Regarding this clone: Its antigen is not known.

Trimming took 0 bases from V and 2 from J; bases not matched to a gene: 2. Germline V gene lookup returns CDR1 MGHRA and CDR2 YSYEKL. The length of the CDR3 is 16 residues. Sample: PBMCs. This TCR was recovered from a man younger than 30 in good health and CMV-seropositive. The V call is TRBV4-1, the J call TRBJ1-5, with TRBD1 matching over 9 bases. For the CDR3, the DNA is TGCGCCAGCAGCCAAGAGGGACAGGGACGCAATCAGCCCCAGCATTTT. Translated: CASSQEGQGRNQPQHF.